The rows below give T cell receptor beta chains drawn from one sample of a study of cytomegalovirus exposure and HLA in healthy donors. Assay: immunoSEQ multiplex PCR; the TCRdb copy retains only in-frame clones and omits some. The data hold approximately 150,000 clones, with 80% to 85% observed a single time. The sequenced material came from PBMCs. The receptors were sampled from a man younger than 45 in good health and CMV-seropositive. The CDR3 runs from the conserved cysteine through the conserved F or W.

j_call v_call cdr3_aa
TRBJ1-1 TRBV6-5 CASSLSQGNTEAFF
TRBJ2-7 TRBV30 CAWSPRDRGSYEQYF
TRBJ2-3 TRBV18 CASSPLSAGNTDTQYF
TRBJ2-1 TRBV4-3 CASSQESGSSSYNEQFF
TRBJ2-1 TRBV6-6 CASSKREVAYNEQFF
TRBJ2-5 TRBV29-1 CSVVSSGGGGETQYF
TRBJ1-2 TRBV6-5 CASSYVLGTNYGYTF
TRBJ2-7 TRBV7-6 CASSLQTSGSDEQYF
TRBJ1-2 TRBV7-8 CASSSPDRASQF
TRBJ1-2 TRBV2 CARQMTGGDYGYTF
TRBJ2-3 TRBV5-4 CASSLRLAGDTDTQYF
TRBJ2-7 TRBV25-1 CASSDGTPSYEQYF